The 20 T cell receptor beta chains given below trace back to one sample, sequenced in a study of T-cell memory formation after mild COVID-19. TCRdb re-called the 5' RACE reads through MiXCR, storing one row per CDR3 protein. The sample records around 36,000 distinct CDR3 sequences, over 9.5% being singletons. The sample comprised PBMCs or a T cell subset sorted from them (not recorded which). Receptor source: a man aged 18 to 29 who had mild COVID-19 (a few samples of this study predate the infection). Cell type and time point are not known.

The sample holds many counts of this clonotype. The rearrangement joins TRBV4-3 to TRBJ2-3, with D maybe TRBD2 (6 bases). CDR1 LGHNA and CDR2 YSLEER come from the germline V gene. The V end lost 5 bases, the J end lost 4 bases, and 13 bases lay between the germline ends. The CDR3 is made up of 14 amino acids. The DNA for the CDR3 is TGCGCCAGCAGCTCGGGACGGGAGCCAGATACGCAGTATTTT. Encoded protein: CASSSGREPDTQYF.

This clonotype was seen repeatedly, ten times or more. CDR3 sequence: CASSFPGTSGGGTGELFF. In DNA form, the CDR3 reads TGTGCCAGCAGTTTTCCTGGGACTAGCGGGGGGGGCACCGGGGAGCTGTTTTTT. This sequence joins TRBV12-3 or TRBV12-4 and TRBJ2-2; 16 bases line up with TRBD2. The CDR3 has 18 amino acids. The V gene end was trimmed by 3 bases and the J gene end by 4 bases; junction bases not matched to a gene: 5.

The chain is built from TRBV4-1 and TRBJ1-1; TRBD1 might be the D (5 bases). Germline V CDR1 and CDR2: MGHRA, YSYEKL. V was cut by 3 bases and J by 0 bases, with 11 bases left in between. This CDR3 contains 15 residues. Here the CDR3 DNA reads TGCGCCAGCAGCCAGACGGACACGTTGAACACTGAAGCTTTCTTT. As protein: CASSQTDTLNTEAFF.

The rearrangement joins TRBV20-1 to TRBJ2-5, with 7 bases identical to TRBD2. In germline, CDR1 is DFQATT, CDR2 SNEGSKA (reference sequence). This CDR3 contains 14 residues. V was pared by 5 bases and J by 5 bases, with 11 bases of the junction left unmatched. CDR3 nucleotides: TGCAGTGCTCAGACGATGAGGACTAGTGAGACCCAGTACTTC. Its translation is CSAQTMRTSETQYF.

This clonotype was found many times. J is TRBJ1-1 and V is TRBV6-5; D is unclear. V shed 5 bases and J shed 4 bases, with 17 bases lying between them. CDR3 length: 15 residues. Germline CDR1 reads MNHEY; CDR2 reads SVGAGI. CDR3 coding DNA: TGTGCCAGCAGTAAGCGTCCCATTCCTGGCACTGAAGCTTTCTTT. This encodes CASSKRPIPGTEAFF.

This clonotype turned up a few times. V is TRBV6-5 and J is TRBJ1-1, with D uncertain. This CDR3 has 16 amino acids. CDR1 MNHEY and CDR2 SVGAGI come from the germline V gene. The V end was cut by 0 bases, the J end by 4 bases, with 15 bases between. This chain's CDR3 is CASSYSTGRQLTEAFF. The CDR3 nucleotides read TGTGCCAGCAGTTACTCAACCGGTCGCCAGCTCACTGAAGCTTTCTTT.

This clonotype was seen at least ten times. Compared with germline, one end of the junction differs, possibly owing to a read error. The chain links TRBV29-1 to TRBJ1-2, with D possibly TRBD1 on 6 matching bases. Germline CDR1 is SQVTM and CDR2 is ANQGSEA. The CDR3 sequence is 9 residues long. The DNA of the CDR3 is TGCAGCGTTGACGGACAGCCTCTCTTC. It specifies CSVDGQPLF.

In this sample, this clonotype turned up once. The V call is TRBV4-1, the J call TRBJ2-7, with 12 nucleotides matching TRBD2. V trimming: 0 bases; J trimming: 2 bases; junction bases outside the gene matches: 8. The CDR3 runs 18 residues. Germline CDR1 and CDR2: MGHRA and YSYEKL. For the CDR3, the DNA is TGCGCCAGCAGCCAAGAACCGGGACTAGCGGGTGCTACCTACGAGCAGTACTTC. Its protein product is CASSQEPGLAGATYEQYF.

This clonotype was seen ten or more times. The J gene is TRBJ1-2, the V gene TRBV15; no clear D. Trimming removed 0 bases from V and 4 bases from J, with 3 bases in between. The CDR3 runs to 12 residues. Germline lookup yields CDR1 LNHNV and CDR2 YYDKDF (reference sequence). As DNA, the CDR3 is TGTGCCACCAGCAGAGACGCCTATGGCTACACCTTC. This translates into CATSRDAYGYTF.

This clonotype was seen many times. This chain joins TRBV20-1 and TRBJ1-2; D is perhaps TRBD1 (6 bases). The CDR3 runs 12 residues. CDR1 is DFQATT, CDR2 SNEGSKA, per germline (reference sequence). Trimming removed 5 bases from V and 6 bases from J, with 13 bases in between. The CDR3 here is CSAPTGFDGYTF. For the CDR3, the DNA is TGCAGTGCTCCGACAGGTTTCGATGGCTACACCTTC.

The table lists this clonotype with many counts. This sequence joins TRBV11-1 and TRBJ1-2; D is possibly TRBD1 (6 bases). Looked up from germline, CDR1 is SGHAT and CDR2 is FQDESV (reference sequence). Trimming took off 4 bases at V and 0 bases at J, with 12 bases between the two ends. The CDR3 is 15 amino acids. CDR3 nucleotide sequence: TGTGCCAGCAGCTCCCTCAGGGACACTAACTATGGCTACACCTTC. Protein: CASSSLRDTNYGYTF.

This chain uses TRBV12-3 or TRBV12-4 with TRBJ1-6; TRBD1 agrees at 7 bases. This CDR3 contains 13 residues. V lost 5 bases and J lost 10; bases outside the gene matches: 5. The CDR3 bases are TGTGCCAGCAGTAAGACAGGGAACTCACCCCTCCACTTT. Translation gives CASSKTGNSPLHF.

This clonotype was found many times. The J gene is TRBJ1-1, the V gene TRBV29-1; D ambiguous. V was pared by 6 bases and J by 2 bases, with 13 bases between. Looked up from germline, CDR1 is SQVTM and CDR2 is ANQGSEA. The CDR3 extends over 13 amino acids. CDR3 residues: CSVSWAGNTEAFF. DNA of the CDR3: TGCAGCGTGTCTTGGGCCGGTAACACTGAAGCTTTCTTT.

This clonotype was counted at least ten times. The V and J genes are TRBV19 and TRBJ2-5; the match to TRBD1 covers 7 bases. The CDR3 spans 16 residues. The V gene's germline CDR1 is LNHDA and CDR2 SQIVND (reference sequence). After removal of 1 base from V and 4 bases from J, the junction contained 9 bases not matched to a gene. The CDR3 DNA follows: TGTGCCAGTAGTATAGGCGCAGGGGGTCATATAGAGACCCAGTACTTC. Translating it yields CASSIGAGGHIETQYF.

This clonotype was seen many times. In nucleotides, the CDR3 is TGTGCCAGCAGCGGCCGGGACAGGGACGAGCAGTACGTC. Translation gives CASSGRDRDEQYV. The gene calls are TRBV7-9 and TRBJ2-7; 9 positions match TRBD1. The CDR3 runs 13 residues. Trimming at V came to 5 bases and at J to 5 bases, leaving 4 bases not matched to a gene. The germline V gene encodes CDR1 SEHNR and CDR2 FQNEAQ (reference sequence).

This clonotype was counted at least ten times. The V gene is TRBV5-1, the J gene TRBJ2-1; D remains ambiguous. The CDR3 totals 15 residues. Germline V gene lookup returns CDR1 SGHRS and CDR2 YFSETQ. Trimming pared 3 bases from V and 11 bases from J, leaving 21 bases between. This CDR3 reads CASSSATFQEDKQFF. CDR3 bases: TGCGCCAGCAGCTCAGCAACGTTTCAAGAGGATAAGCAGTTCTTC.

The chain recombines TRBV19 with TRBJ1-1; possible D gene TRBD1, 6 bases. Germline values: CDR1 LNHDA, CDR2 SQIVND (reference sequence). The CDR3 is made up of 17 amino acids. Trimming left V 2 bases short and J 0 bases short, with 16 bases between. CDR3 nucleotides: TGTGCCAGTAGTATACCCCACCCCAGGGGACTGAACACTGAAGCTTTCTTT. This codes for CASSIPHPRGLNTEAFF.

This clonotype was seen a few times. The gene calls are TRBV11-2 and TRBJ2-6, with TRBD1 matching over 9 bases. The germline CDR1 and CDR2 sequences are SGHAT and FQNNGV. The CDR3 is made up of 16 amino acids. V gave up 5 bases and J gave up 4 bases; unmatched junction bases: 6. The CDR3: CASSEDRGTGANVLTF. The CDR3 coding sequence is TGTGCCAGCAGCGAGGACAGGGGTACAGGGGCCAACGTCCTGACTTTC.

This clonotype has more than one count but fewer than ten. This chain joins TRBV5-1 and TRBJ2-3; weak D call: TRBD2 (6 bases). In germline, CDR1 is SGHRS, CDR2 YFSETQ. The CDR3 sequence is 14 residues long. V was shortened by 0 bases and J by 5 bases, with 10 bases between the two germline ends. The CDR3 protein is CASSLAGTLDTQYF. In DNA form, the CDR3 reads TGCGCCAGCAGCTTGGCCGGGACTTTAGATACGCAGTATTTT.

The chain has TRBV7-9 and TRBJ1-1; perhaps TRBD1 as D (6 bases). The V end lost 2 bases, the J end lost 3 bases, and 19 bases lay between the germline ends. Germline V gene data show CDR1 as SEHNR and CDR2 as FQNEAQ (reference sequence). There are 17 residues in the CDR3. The CDR3 protein is CASSLSRIRGGYTEAFF. The CDR3 DNA reads as TGTGCCAGCAGCTTATCTCGTATCAGGGGAGGGTACACTGAAGCTTTCTTT.